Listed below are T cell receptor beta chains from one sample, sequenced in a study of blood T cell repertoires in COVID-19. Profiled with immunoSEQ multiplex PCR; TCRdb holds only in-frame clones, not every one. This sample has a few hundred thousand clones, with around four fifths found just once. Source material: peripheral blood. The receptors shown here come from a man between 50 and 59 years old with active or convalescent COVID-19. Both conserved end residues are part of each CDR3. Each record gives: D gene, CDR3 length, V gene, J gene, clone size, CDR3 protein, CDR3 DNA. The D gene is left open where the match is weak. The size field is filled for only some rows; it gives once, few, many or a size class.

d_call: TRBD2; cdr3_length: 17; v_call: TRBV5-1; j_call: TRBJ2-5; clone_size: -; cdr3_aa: CASSLGLAVGYQETQYF; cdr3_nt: TGCGCCAGCAGCTTGGGGCTAGCGGTGGGTTACCAAGAGACCCAGTACTTC
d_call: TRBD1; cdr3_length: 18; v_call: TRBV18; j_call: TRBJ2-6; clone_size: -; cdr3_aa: CASFSNSGGSSGANVLTF; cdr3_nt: TGTGCCAGCTTTTCTAATTCAGGGGGTTCCTCTGGGGCCAACGTCCTGACTTTC
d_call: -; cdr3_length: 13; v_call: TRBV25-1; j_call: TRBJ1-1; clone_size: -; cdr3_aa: CASSSTGNTEAFF; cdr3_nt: TGTGCCAGCAGTTCGACGGGGAACACTGAAGCTTTCTTT
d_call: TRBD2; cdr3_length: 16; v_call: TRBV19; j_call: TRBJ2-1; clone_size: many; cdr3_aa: CASRPAGRESYNEQFF; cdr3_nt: TGTGCCAGTAGGCCCGCGGGGCGGGAGTCCTACAATGAGCAGTTCTTC
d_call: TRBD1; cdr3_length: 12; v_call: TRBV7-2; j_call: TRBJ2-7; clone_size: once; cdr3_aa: CASSLDRNEQYF; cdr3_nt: TGTGCCAGCAGCTTGGACAGGAACGAGCAGTACTTC
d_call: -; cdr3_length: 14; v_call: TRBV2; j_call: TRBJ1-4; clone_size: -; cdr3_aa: CASSDRGGNEKLFF; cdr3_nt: TGTGCCAGCAGTGACAGGGGAGGGAATGAAAAACTGTTTTTT
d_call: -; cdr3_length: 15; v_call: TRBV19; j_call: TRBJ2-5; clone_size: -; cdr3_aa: CASSKPSGGEETQYF; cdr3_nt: TGTGCCAGTAGTAAACCGTCGGGGGGCGAAGAGACCCAGTACTTC
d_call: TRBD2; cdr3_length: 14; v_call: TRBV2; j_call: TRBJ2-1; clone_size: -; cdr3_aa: CASSILAGAGEQFF; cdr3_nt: TGTGCCAGCAGTATTCTAGCGGGAGCGGGTGAGCAGTTCTTC
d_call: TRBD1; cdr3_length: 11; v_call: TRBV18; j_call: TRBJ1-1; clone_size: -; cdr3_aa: CASSPGQEAFF; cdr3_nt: TGTGCCAGCTCACCGGGACAGGAAGCTTTCTTT
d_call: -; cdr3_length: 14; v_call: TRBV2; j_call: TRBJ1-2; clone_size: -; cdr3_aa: CASSLMDKPNGYTF; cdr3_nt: TGTGCCAGCAGCCTCATGGACAAACCAAATGGCTACACCTTC
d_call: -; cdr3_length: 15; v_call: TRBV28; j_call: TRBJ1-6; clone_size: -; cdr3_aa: CASSAAAGYNSPLHF; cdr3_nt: TGTGCCAGCAGTGCCGCGGCGGGATATAATTCACCCCTCCACTTT